What follows is one T cell receptor beta chain and its context. The antigen remains unidentified. This entry belongs to a study of T cells in Graves' hyperthyroidism and ophthalmopathy. Study-wide results and limits: Appearing also in blood were most of the thyroid clonotypes expanded above 0.001. Stable hyperthyroidism and ophthalmopathy were separated using 13 V-J signatures.

The CDR3 spans 12 residues. Trimming removed 6 bases from V and 6 bases from J, with 11 bases in between. RNA transcripts gave rise to amplified TCR beta CDR3 regions. The TCR CDR3 first-round RT-PCR relied on the HTBI primer set. One entry per CDR3 protein, called by TCRdb with MiXCR from the multiplex PCR reads. In the table there are 600,000 to 700,000 distinct CDR3 sequences, 40% to 55% of which are singletons. Clinical symptoms, serum thyroxine and TRAb, thyroid ultrasound and orbital computed tomography together formed the diagnostic basis. The clonotype originates from an adult man with Graves' disease, either hyperthyroidism or ophthalmopathy (not recorded which). The V call is TRBV12-3 or TRBV12-4, the J call TRBJ1-1, with D unclear. The sample taken for sequencing was peripheral blood or thyroid tissue (not recorded which). The DNA of the CDR3 is TGTGCCAGCAGAAAACCAAGGGCTGAAGCTTTCTTT. Amino acid sequence: CASRKPRAEAFF.